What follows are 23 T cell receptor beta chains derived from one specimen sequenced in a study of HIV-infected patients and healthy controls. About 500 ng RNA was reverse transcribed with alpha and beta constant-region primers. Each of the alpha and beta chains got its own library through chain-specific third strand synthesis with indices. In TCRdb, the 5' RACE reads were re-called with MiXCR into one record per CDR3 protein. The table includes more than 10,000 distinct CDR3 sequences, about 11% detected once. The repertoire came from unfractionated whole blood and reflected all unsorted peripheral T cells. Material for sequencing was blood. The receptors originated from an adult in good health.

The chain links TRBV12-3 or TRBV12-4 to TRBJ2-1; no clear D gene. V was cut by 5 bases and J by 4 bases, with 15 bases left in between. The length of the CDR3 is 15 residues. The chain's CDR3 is CASSKSIDFYNEQFF. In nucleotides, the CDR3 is TGTGCCAGCAGTAAGTCAATCGACTTTTACAATGAGCAGTTCTTC.

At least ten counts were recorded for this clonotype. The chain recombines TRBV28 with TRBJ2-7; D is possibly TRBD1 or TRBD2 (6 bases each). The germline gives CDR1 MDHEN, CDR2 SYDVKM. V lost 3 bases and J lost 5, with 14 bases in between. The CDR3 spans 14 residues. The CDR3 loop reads CASSFERGANEQYF. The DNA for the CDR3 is TGTGCCAGCAGTTTCGAAAGGGGGGCTAACGAGCAGTACTTC.

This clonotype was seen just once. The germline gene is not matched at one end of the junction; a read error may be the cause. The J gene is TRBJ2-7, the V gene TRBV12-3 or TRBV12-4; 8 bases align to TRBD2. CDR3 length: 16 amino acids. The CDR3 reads CASGLRSGGSSYEQYF. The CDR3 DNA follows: TGTGCCAGCGGTTTACGGTCGGGAGGGAGCTCCTACGAGCAGTACTTC.

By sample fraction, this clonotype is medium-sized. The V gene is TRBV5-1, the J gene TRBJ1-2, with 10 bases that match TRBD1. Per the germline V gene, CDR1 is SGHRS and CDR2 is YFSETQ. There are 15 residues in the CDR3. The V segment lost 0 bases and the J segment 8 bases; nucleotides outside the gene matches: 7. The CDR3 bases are TGCGCCAGCAGCTTGGACGGTCCGGACAGGGGGGGCTACACCTTC. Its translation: CASSLDGPDRGGYTF.

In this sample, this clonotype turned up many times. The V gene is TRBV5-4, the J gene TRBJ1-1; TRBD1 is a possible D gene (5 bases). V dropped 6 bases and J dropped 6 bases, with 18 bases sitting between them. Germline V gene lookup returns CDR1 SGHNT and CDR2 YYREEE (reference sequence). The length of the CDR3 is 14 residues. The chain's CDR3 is CASNRSPGDAEAFF. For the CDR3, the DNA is TGTGCCAGCAACCGCTCCCCGGGGGATGCTGAAGCTTTCTTT.

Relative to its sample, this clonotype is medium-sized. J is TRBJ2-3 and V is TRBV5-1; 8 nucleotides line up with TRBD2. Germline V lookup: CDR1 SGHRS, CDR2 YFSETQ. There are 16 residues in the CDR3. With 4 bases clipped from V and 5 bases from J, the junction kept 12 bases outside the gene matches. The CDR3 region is CASSLPSGRDGDTQYF. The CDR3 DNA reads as TGCGCCAGCAGCCTTCCGAGCGGGAGAGACGGAGATACGCAGTATTTT.

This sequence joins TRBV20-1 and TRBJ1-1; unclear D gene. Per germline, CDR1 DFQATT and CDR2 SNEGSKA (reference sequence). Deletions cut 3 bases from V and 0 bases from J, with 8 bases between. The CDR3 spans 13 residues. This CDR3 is CSARIGVNTEAFF. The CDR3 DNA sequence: TGCAGTGCTAGGATCGGGGTGAACACTGAAGCTTTCTTT.

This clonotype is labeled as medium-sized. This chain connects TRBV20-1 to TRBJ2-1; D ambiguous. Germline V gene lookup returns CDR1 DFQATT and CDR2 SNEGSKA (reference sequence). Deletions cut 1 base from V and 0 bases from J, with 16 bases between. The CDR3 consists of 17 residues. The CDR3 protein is CSARVPLGSNSYNEQFF. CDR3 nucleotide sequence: TGCAGTGCTAGAGTACCACTTGGCTCTAACTCCTACAATGAGCAGTTCTTC.

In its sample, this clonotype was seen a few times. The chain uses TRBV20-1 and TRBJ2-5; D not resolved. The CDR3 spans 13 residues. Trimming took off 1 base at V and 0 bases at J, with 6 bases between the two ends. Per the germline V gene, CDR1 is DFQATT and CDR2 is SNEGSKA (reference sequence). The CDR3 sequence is CSARVRNQETQYF. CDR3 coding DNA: TGCAGTGCTAGAGTCAGGAACCAAGAGACCCAGTACTTC.

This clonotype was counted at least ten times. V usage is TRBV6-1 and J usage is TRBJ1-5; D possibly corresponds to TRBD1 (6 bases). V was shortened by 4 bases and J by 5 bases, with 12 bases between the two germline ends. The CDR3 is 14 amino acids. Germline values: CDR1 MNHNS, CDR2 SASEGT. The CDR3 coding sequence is TGTGCCAGCAGTGGTGGGACAAACTATCAGCCCCAGCATTTT. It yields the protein CASSGGTNYQPQHF.

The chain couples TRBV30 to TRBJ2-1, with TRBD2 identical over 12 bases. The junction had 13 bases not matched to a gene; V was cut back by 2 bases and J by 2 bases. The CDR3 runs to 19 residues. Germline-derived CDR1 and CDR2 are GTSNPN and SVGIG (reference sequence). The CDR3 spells CAWSSLGLAGGGTYNEQFF. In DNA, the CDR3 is TGTGCCTGGAGTTCACTCGGGCTAGCGGGAGGGGGTACCTACAATGAGCAGTTCTTC.

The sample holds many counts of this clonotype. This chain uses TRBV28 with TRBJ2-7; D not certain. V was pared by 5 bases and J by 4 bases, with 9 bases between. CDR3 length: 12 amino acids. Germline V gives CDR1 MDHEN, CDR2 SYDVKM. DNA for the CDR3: TGTGCCAGCAGTGTCCAAAGATACGAGCAGTACTTC. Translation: CASSVQRYEQYF.

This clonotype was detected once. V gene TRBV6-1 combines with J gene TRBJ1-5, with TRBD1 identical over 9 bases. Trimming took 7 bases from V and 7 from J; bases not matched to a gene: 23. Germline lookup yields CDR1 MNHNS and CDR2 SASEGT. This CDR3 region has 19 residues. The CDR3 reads CASILNGARDRVNGQPQHF. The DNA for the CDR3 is TGTGCCAGCATTCTAAACGGGGCCCGGGACAGGGTAAACGGGCAGCCCCAGCATTTT.

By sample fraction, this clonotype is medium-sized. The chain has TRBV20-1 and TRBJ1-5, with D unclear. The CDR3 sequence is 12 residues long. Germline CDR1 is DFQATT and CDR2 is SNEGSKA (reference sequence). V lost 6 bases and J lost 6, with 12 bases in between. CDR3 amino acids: CSAIRIGQPQHF. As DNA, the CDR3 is TGCAGTGCCATAAGGATAGGTCAGCCCCAGCATTTT.

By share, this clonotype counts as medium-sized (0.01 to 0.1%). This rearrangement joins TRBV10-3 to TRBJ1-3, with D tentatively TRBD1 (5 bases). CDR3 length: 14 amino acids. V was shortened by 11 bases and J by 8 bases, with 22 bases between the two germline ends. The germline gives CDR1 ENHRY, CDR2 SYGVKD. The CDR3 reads CASTAGQGLHTIYF. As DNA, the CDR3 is TGTGCCTCCACTGCTGGGCAGGGACTTCACACCATATATTTT.

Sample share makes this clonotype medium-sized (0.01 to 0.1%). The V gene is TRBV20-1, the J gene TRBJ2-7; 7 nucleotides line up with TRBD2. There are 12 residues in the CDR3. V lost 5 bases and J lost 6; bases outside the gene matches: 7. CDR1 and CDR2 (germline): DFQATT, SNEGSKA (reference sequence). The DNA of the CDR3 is TGCAGTGCTCGGTCTAGCGGAAGCGAGCAGTACTTC. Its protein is CSARSSGSEQYF.

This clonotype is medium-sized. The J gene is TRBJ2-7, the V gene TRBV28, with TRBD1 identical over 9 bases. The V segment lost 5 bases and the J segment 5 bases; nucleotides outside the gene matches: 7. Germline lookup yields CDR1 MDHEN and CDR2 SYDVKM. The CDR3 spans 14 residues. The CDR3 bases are TGTGCCAGCAGTGGACAGGGGAATATCCACGAGCAGTACTTC. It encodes CASSGQGNIHEQYF.

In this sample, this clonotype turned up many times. The CDR3 sequence is CASIAGFNQPQHF. The DNA of the CDR3 is TGTGCCAGCATCGCAGGGTTCAATCAGCCCCAGCATTTT. The V gene is TRBV2, the J gene TRBJ1-5; possibly TRBD1 for D (5 bases). Germline values: CDR1 SNHLY, CDR2 FYNNEI. V was cut by 7 bases and J by 3 bases, with 10 bases left in between. The CDR3 is made up of 13 amino acids.

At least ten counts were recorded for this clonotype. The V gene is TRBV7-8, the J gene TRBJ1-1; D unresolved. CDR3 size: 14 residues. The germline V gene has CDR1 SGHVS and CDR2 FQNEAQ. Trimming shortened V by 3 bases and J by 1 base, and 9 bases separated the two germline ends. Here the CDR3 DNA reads TGTGCCAGCAGCTTGAGGGCTGGGAACACTGAAGCTTTCTTT. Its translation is CASSLRAGNTEAFF.

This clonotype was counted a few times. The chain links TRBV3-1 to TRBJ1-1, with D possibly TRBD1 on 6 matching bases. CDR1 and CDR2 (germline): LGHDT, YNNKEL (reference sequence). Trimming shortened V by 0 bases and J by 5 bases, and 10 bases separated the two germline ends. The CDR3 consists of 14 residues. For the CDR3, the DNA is TGTGCCAGCAGCCAAGAGGGCACAGGGACTGAAGCTTTCTTT. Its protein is CASSQEGTGTEAFF.

CDR3 DNA: TGTGCCAGCAGTGAGGTGAACACTGAAGCTTTCTTT. Translation gives CASSEVNTEAFF. The chain joins TRBV2 to TRBJ1-1; no reliable D call. The CDR3 is 12 residues long. Trimming removed 3 bases from V and 0 bases from J, with 2 bases in between. Germline CDR1 reads SNHLY; CDR2 reads FYNNEI. The full variable domain, completed using reference TRBV2 and TRBJ1-1, is EPEVTQTPSHQVTQMGQEVILRCVPISNHLYFYWYRQILGQKVEFLVSFYNNEISEKSEIFDDQFSVERPDGSNFTLKIRSTKLEDSAMYFCASSEVNTEAFFGQGTRLTVV.

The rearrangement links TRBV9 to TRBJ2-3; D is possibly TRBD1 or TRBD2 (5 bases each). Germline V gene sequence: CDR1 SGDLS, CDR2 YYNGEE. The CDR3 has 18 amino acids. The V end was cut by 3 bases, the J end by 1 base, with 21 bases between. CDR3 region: CASSEPRGTSSRTDTQYF. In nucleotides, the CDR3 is TGTGCCAGCAGCGAACCCCGGGGCACTAGTTCGCGCACAGATACGCAGTATTTT.

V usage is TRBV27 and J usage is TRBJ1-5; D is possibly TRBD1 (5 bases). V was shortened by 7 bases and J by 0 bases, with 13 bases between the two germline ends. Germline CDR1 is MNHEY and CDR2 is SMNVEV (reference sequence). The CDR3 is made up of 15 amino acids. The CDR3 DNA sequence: TGTGCCAGCAACCTGATGGGGGGTAGCAATCAGCCCCAGCATTTT. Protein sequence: CASNLMGGSNQPQHF.